A selection of T cell receptor beta chains follows, all from one sample in a study of blood T cells in healthy people across ages. TCRdb re-derived calls from the 5' RACE reads in MiXCR, one entry per CDR3 protein. The sample yields around 500,000 distinct CDR3 sequences, about 45% seen once. The material sequenced was blood. The receptors derive from an elderly man in good health. The CDR3 runs from the conserved cysteine through the conserved F or W. D genes are given only for firm matches. Clone size is given for some rows only: seen once, a few or many times, or a class if the clone is expanded.

d_gene	abundance	j_gene	len	v_gene	CDR3nt	CDR3aa
-	-	TRBJ2-7	15	TRBV14	TGTGCCAGCAGCCAAGATTCGGGGTTATCCTACGAGCAGTACTTC	CASSQDSGLSYEQYF
TRBD2	-	TRBJ2-3	13	TRBV20-1	TGCAGCGGGGCGGGAGGGCCAACAGATACGCAGTATTTT	CSGAGGPTDTQYF
-	-	TRBJ2-5	16	TRBV20-1	TGCAGTGCCATACCCACTTCCCAGGGAATCCAAGAGACCCAGTACTTC	CSAIPTSQGIQETQYF
-	-	TRBJ2-6	13	TRBV29-1	TGCAGCGTTGACATTTCTGGGGCCAACGTCCTGACTTTC	CSVDISGANVLTF
-	-	TRBJ1-1	13	TRBV5-4	TGTGCCAGCAGCGCAGGGATGGGGACTGAAGCTTTCTTT	CASSAGMGTEAFF
TRBD1	-	TRBJ2-1	14	TRBV6-2/TRBV6-3	TGTGCCAGCAGCTGGACAGGGGACTACAATGAGCAGTTCTTC	CASSWTGDYNEQFF
-	-	TRBJ1-2	14	TRBV9	TGTGCCAGCAGCGCCAGGGAGTGGGGCTATGGCTACACCTTC	CASSAREWGYGYTF
-	-	TRBJ1-5	13	TRBV20-1	TGCAGTGCTCAGAAATTTAGCAATCAGCCCCAGCATTTT	CSAQKFSNQPQHF
TRBD1	-	TRBJ1-4	14	TRBV3-1	TGTGCCAGCAGCCACAGACAGGGCGCGGAAAAACTGTTTTTT	CASSHRQGAEKLFF
TRBD1	-	TRBJ2-3	17	TRBV7-2	TGTGCCAGCAGCTTAGCATCAACGGGGACAGGGAGTGGTACGCAGTATTTT	CASSLASTGTGSGTQYF
-	many	TRBJ2-1	15	TRBV6-5	TGTGCCAGCAGTTTCTCGGCGAGCGTGTACAATGAGCAGTTCTTC	CASSFSASVYNEQFF
-	-	TRBJ1-2	14	TRBV7-2	TGTGCCAGCAGCTTAGAGCGGCGTAACTATGGCTACACCTTC	CASSLERRNYGYTF
-	-	TRBJ2-1	13	TRBV15	TGTGCCACCAGCAGAGACGACTACAATGAGCAGTTCTTC	CATSRDDYNEQFF
TRBD2	-	TRBJ2-1	14	TRBV28	TGTGCCAGCGGAGCGGGAGCCGGATACAATGAGCAGTTCTTC	CASGAGAGYNEQFF
-	-	TRBJ1-5	14	TRBV20-1	TGCAGTGCTAGCCCTTCAGGGCTCGGTCAGCCCCAGCATTTT	CSASPSGLGQPQHF
-	many	TRBJ2-3	18	TRBV7-9	TGTGCCAGCAGCCCGAGACGGGGGTCAGGACCTAGCACAGATACGCAGTATTTT	CASSPRRGSGPSTDTQYF
TRBD1	-	TRBJ2-7	13	TRBV7-2	TGTGCCAGCGCCAGGGACAGGCCCTTCGAGCAGTACTTC	CASARDRPFEQYF
-	few	TRBJ1-1	13	TRBV6-6	TGTGCCAGTACCGGGGGGGTGAACACTGAAGCTTTCTTT	CASTGGVNTEAFF
TRBD2	few	TRBJ2-5	13	TRBV20-1	TGCAGTGCTAGTGGGGGGGGTTTGGAGACCCAGTACTTC	CSASGGGLETQYF
-	-	TRBJ2-4	12	TRBV2	TGTGCCAGCAGTGAACAGGGGAACATTCAGTACTTC	CASSEQGNIQYF
-	few	TRBJ2-1	15	TRBV7-9	TGTGCCAGCAGCTCAAGGGGGGGATTCCACAATGAGCAGTTCTTC	CASSSRGGFHNEQFF
-	-	TRBJ2-7	14	TRBV5-1	TGCGCCAACAGCCCAGGACAGAGTTACAATGAGCAGTACTTC	CANSPGQSYNEQYF
-	-	TRBJ2-3	15	TRBV29-1	TGCAGCGTCGTCTCCGCGTCCCGAACCACAGATACGCAGTATTTT	CSVVSASRTTDTQYF
-	-	TRBJ1-2	17	TRBV12-3/TRBV12-4	TGTGCCAGCAGTTCCCGGCAGGGATTAATCCTAAACTATGGCTACACCTTC	CASSSRQGLILNYGYTF
TRBD1	-	TRBJ1-1	11	TRBV29-1	TGTAGCGAAAGGACAGGGACTGAAGCTTTCTTT	CSERTGTEAFF
-	-	TRBJ2-5	16	TRBV21-1	TGTGCCAGCAGCCGCGAACCGGGACTAGCGGAGAATGAGCAGTACTTC	CASSREPGLAENEQYF
-	-	TRBJ1-1	13	TRBV5-1	TGCGCCAGCAGCTTCCAGGGGTCTCCGGAAGCTTTCTTT	CASSFQGSPEAFF
TRBD2	-	TRBJ2-7	13	TRBV29-1	TGCAGCGTTGGGGGGGGTTCCGCCTACGAGCAGTACTTC	CSVGGGSAYEQYF
TRBD1	many	TRBJ2-1	13	TRBV20-1	TGCAGTGCCGAGGGGACAGGTTACAATGAGCAGTTCTTC	CSAEGTGYNEQFF
TRBD1	few	TRBJ1-5	14	TRBV7-2	TGTGCCAGCAGCCGGACAGGGATCGATCAGCCCCAGCATTTT	CASSRTGIDQPQHF
-	few	TRBJ2-7	13	TRBV4-1	TGCGCCAGCAGCCAAGGTGGGGTGGACGAGCAGTACTTC	CASSQGGVDEQYF
-	few	TRBJ2-3	16	TRBV5-5	TGTGCCAGCAGCGACCAGGGGTTCCTCTACACAGATACGCAGTATTTT	CASSDQGFLYTDTQYF
-	-	TRBJ1-2	13	TRBV7-2	TGTGCCAGCAGCTTTGACAGTGACTATGGCTACACCTTC	CASSFDSDYGYTF
-	once	TRBJ2-7	16	TRBV27	TGTGCCAGCAGTTTAAAACCCCGGGACACCTCCTACGAGCAGTACTTC	CASSLKPRDTSYEQYF
-	-	TRBJ2-3	15	TRBV20-1	TGCAGTGCTAGATGGCCCGGAACTAGTGCAGATACGCAGTATTTT	CSARWPGTSADTQYF
-	-	TRBJ1-6	15	TRBV27	TGTGCCAGCAGTCACACAAGGACAGCCAATTCACCCCTCCACTTT	CASSHTRTANSPLHF
TRBD1	once	TRBJ1-1	12	TRBV6-2/TRBV6-3	TGTGCCAGCAGTCGGACAGGGAGGTATGCTTTCTTT	CASSRTGRYAFF
TRBD1	-	TRBJ1-6	13	TRBV29-1	TGCAGCGTAAGACAGGGGGTTAATTCACCCCTCCACTTT	CSVRQGVNSPLHF
-	few	TRBJ1-5	14	TRBV29-1	TGCAGCGTTCGTGACAGCGGGAGCAATCAGCCCCAGCATTTT	CSVRDSGSNQPQHF
TRBD1	-	TRBJ2-5	15	TRBV7-6	TGTGCCAGCAGTCACGACAGGGGGCGCGGAGAGACCCAGTACTTC	CASSHDRGRGETQYF
-	-	TRBJ2-3	14	TRBV10-3	TGTGCCGGGAGTGGCGGAACGGTCGCAGATACGCAGTATTTT	CAGSGGTVADTQYF
-	-	TRBJ2-7	12	TRBV29-1	TGCAGCGTTGCTCCAGGGACCTACGAGCAGTACTTC	CSVAPGTYEQYF
-	many	TRBJ2-3	15	TRBV6-6	TGTGCCAGCAGTTACTCGAGGAAAAGCACAGATACGCAGTATTTT	CASSYSRKSTDTQYF
TRBD1	-	TRBJ2-1	14	TRBV29-1	TGCAGCGTGACCCGGGACAGGGGTTATCGTGAGCAGTTCTTC	CSVTRDRGYREQFF
-	many	TRBJ2-5	14	TRBV5-1	TGCGCCAGCAGCTTGGATCCTACGGCAGAGACCCAGTACTTC	CASSLDPTAETQYF
-	many	TRBJ1-5	15	TRBV6-6	TGTGCCAGCAGCCCGGCGGGAAATAGCAATCAGCCCCAGCATTTT	CASSPAGNSNQPQHF
-	-	TRBJ2-7	14	TRBV7-9	TGTGCCAGCAGCTTGGGAGCGGACTCCTACGAGCAGTACTTC	CASSLGADSYEQYF
TRBD1	-	TRBJ2-1	14	TRBV25-1	TGTGCCAGGCCTCGGGACAGGGGTGACAATGAGCAGTTCTTC	CARPRDRGDNEQFF
TRBD1	-	TRBJ2-5	14	TRBV7-2	TGTGCCAGCAGCCCCAACAGGGGACAAGAGACCCAGTACTTC	CASSPNRGQETQYF
TRBD1	few	TRBJ1-6	14	TRBV12-3/TRBV12-4	TGTGCCACCATGCGGACAGGAAGGAATTCACCCCTCCACTTT	CATMRTGRNSPLHF
TRBD2	-	TRBJ2-3	16	TRBV27	TGTGCCAGCAGTCCTGCGGGGGTCTACGGCACAGATACGCAGTATTTT	CASSPAGVYGTDTQYF
-	few	TRBJ2-3	16	TRBV6-6	TGTGCCAGCAGTTACTTGAGGGGGGCCGGTGAGGGAACGCAGTATTTT	CASSYLRGAGEGTQYF
-	-	TRBJ1-4	14	TRBV20-1	TGCAGTGCTAGCCCGGGGCCTCAAAATGAAAAACTGTTTTTT	CSASPGPQNEKLFF
TRBD2	few	TRBJ2-3	15	TRBV12-3/TRBV12-4	TGTGCCAGCAGTTTGGTACGAGCGGGAGCGGATACGCAGTATTTT	CASSLVRAGADTQYF